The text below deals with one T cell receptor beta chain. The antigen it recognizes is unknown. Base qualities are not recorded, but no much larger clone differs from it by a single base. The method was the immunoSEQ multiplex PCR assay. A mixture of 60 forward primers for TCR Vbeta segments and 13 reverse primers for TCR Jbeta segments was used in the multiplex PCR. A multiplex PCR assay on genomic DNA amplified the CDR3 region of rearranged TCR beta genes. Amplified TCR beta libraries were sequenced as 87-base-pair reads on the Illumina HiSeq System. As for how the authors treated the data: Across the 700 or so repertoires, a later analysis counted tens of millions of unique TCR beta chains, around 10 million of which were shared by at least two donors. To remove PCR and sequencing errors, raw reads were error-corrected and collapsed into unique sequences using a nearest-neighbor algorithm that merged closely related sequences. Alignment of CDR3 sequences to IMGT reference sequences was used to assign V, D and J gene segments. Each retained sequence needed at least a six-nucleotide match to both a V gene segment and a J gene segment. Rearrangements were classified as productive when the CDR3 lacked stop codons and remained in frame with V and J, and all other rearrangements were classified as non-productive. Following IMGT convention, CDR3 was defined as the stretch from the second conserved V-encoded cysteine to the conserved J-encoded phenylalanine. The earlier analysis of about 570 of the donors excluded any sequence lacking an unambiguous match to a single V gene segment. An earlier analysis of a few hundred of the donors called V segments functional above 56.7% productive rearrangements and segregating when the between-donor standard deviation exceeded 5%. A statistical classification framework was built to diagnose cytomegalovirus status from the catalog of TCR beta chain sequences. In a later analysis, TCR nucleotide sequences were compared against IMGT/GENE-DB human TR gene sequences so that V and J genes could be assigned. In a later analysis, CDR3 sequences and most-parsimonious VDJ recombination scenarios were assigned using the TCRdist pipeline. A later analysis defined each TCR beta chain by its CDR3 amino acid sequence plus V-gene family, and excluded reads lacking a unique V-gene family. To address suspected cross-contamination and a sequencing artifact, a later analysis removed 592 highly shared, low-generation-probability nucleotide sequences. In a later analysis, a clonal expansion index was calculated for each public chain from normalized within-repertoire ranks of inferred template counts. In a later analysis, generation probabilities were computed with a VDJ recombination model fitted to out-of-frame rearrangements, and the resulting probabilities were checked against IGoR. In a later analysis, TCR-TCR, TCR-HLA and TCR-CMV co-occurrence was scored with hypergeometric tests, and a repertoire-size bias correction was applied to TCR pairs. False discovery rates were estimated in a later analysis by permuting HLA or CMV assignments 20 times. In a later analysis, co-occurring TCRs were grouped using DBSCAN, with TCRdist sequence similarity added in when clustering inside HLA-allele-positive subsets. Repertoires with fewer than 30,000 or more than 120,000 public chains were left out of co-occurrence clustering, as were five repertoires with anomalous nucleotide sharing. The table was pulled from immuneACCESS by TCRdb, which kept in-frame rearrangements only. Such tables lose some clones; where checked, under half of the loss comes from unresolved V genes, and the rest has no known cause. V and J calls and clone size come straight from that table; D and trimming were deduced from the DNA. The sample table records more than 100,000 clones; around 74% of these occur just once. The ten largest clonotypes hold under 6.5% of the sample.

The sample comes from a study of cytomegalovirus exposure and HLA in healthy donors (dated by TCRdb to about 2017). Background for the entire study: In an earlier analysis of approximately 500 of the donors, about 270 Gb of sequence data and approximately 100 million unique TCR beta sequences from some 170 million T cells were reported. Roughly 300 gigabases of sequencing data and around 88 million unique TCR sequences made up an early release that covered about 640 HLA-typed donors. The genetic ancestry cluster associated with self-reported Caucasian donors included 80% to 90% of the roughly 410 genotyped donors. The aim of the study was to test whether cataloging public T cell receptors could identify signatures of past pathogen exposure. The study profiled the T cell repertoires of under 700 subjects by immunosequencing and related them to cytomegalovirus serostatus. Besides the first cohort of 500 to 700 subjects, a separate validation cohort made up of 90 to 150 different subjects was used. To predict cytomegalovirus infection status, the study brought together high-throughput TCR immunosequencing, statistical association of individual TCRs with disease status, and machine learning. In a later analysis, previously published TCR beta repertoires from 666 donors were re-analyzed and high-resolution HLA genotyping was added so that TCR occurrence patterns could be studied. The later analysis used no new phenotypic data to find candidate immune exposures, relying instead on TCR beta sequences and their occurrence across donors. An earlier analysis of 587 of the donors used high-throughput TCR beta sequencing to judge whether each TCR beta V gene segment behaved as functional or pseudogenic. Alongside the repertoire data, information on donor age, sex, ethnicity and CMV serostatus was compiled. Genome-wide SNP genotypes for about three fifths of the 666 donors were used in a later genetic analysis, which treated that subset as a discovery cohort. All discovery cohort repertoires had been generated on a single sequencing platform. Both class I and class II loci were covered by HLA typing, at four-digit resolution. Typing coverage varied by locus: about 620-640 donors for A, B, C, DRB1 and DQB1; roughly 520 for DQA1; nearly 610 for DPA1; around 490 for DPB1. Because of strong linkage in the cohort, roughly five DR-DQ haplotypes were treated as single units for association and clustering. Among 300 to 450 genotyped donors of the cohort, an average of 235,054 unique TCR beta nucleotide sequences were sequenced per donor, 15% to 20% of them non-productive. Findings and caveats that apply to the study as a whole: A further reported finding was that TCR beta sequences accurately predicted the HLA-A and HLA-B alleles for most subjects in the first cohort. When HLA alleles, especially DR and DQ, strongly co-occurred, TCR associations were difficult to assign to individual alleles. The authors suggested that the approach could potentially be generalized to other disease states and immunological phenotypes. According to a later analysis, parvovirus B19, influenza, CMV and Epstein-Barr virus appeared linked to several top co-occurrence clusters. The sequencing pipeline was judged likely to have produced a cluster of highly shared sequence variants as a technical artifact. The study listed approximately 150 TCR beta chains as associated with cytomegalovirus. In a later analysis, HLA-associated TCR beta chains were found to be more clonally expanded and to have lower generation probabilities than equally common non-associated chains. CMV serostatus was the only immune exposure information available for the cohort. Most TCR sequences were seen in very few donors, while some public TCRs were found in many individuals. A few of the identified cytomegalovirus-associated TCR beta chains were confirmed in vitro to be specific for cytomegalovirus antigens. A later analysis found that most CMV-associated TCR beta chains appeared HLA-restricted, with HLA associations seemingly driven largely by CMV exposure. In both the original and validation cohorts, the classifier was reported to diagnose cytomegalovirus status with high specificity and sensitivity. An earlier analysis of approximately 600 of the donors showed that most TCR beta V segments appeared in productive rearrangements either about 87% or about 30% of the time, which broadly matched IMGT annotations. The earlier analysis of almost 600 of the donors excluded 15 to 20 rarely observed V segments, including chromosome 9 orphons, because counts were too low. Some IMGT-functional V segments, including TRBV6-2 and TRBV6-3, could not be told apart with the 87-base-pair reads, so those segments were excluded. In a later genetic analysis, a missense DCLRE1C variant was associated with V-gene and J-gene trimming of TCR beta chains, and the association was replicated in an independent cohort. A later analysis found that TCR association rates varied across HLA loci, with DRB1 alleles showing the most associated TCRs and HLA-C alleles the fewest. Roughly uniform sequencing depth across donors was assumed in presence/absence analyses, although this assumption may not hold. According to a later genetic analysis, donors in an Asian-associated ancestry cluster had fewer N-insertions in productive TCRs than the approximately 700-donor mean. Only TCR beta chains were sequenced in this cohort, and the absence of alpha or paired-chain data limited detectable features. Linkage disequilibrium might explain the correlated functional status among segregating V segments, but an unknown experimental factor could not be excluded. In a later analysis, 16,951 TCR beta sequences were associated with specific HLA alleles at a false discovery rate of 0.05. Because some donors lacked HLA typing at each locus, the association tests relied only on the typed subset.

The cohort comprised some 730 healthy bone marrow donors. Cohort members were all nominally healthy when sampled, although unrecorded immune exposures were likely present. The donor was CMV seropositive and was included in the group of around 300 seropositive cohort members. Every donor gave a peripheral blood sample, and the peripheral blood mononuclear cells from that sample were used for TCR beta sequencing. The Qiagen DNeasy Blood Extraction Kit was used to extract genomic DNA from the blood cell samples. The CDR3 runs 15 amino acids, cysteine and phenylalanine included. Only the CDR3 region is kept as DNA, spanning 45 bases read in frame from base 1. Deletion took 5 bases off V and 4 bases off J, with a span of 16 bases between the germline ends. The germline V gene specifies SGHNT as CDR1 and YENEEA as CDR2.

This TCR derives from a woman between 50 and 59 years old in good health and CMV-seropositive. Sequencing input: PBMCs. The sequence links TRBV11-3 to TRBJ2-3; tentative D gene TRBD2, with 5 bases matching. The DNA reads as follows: TGTGCCAGCAGCGCCGACGTACCAGCGGCAGATACGCAGTATTTT. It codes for CASSADVPAADTQYF.